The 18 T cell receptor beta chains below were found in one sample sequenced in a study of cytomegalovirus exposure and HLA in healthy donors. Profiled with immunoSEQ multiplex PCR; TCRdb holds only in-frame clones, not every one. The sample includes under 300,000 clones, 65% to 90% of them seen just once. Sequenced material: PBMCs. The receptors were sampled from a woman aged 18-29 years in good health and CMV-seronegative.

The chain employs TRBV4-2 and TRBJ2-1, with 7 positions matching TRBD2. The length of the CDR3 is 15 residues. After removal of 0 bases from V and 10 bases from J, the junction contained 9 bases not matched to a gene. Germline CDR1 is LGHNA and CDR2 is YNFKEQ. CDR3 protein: CASSQEANSGREQFF. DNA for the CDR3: TGTGCCAGCAGCCAAGAAGCTAATAGCGGGCGCGAGCAGTTCTTC.

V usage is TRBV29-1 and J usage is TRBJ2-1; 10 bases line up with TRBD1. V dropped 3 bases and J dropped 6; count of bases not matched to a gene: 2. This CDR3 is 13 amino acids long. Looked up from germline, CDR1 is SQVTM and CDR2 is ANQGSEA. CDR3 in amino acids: CSVDDRGLNEQFF. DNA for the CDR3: TGCAGCGTTGACGACAGGGGGCTCAATGAGCAGTTCTTC.

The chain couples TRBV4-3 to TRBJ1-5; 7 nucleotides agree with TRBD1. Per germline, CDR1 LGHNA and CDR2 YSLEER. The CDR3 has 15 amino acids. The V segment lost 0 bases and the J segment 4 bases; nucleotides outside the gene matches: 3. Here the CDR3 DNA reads TGCGCCAGCAGCCAAGAAGGGACAGTTAATCAGCCCCAGCATTTT. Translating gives CASSQEGTVNQPQHF.

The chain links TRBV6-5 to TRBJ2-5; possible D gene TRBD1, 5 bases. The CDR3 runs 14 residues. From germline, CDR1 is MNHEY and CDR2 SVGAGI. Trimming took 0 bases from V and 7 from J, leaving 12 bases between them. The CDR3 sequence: CASSYSGQSGTQYF. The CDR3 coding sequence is TGTGCCAGCAGTTACTCGGGGCAGTCGGGGACCCAGTACTTC.

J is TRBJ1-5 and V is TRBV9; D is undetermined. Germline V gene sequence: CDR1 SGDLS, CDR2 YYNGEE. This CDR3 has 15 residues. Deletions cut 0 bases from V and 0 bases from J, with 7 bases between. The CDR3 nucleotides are TGTGCCAGCAGCGTAGGGCATAATAGCAATCAGCCCCAGCATTTT. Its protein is CASSVGHNSNQPQHF.

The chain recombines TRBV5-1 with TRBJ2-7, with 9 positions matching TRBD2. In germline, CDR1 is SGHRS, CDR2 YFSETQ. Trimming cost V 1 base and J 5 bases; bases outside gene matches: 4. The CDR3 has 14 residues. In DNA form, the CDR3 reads TGCGCCAGCAGCTTGCGTTCTAGCGGGAACGAGCAGTACTTC. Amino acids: CASSLRSSGNEQYF.

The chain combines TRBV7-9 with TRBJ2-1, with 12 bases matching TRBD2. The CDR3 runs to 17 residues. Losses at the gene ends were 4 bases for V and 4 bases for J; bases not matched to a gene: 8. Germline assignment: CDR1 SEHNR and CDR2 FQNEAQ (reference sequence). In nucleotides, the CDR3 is TGTGCCAGCAGCTCGCGGACTAGCGGGAATAGGTACAATGAGCAGTTCTTC. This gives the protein CASSSRTSGNRYNEQFF. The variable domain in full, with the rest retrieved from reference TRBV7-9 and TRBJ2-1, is DTGVSQNPRHKITKRGQNVTFRCDPISEHNRLYWYRQTLGQGPEFLTYFQNEAQLEKSRLLSDRFSAERPKGSFSTLEIQRTEQGDSAMYLCASSSRTSGNRYNEQFFGPGTRLTVL.

The CDR3 coding sequence is TGTGCCAGCAGCTCCCAAGCGGGAGAAGTCAAAAACATTCAGTACTTC. It translates to CASSSQAGEVKNIQYF. The rearrangement joins TRBV27 to TRBJ2-4; 8 nucleotides agree with TRBD2. Trimming took 6 bases from V and 3 from J; bases not matched to a gene: 10. This CDR3 region has 16 residues. Germline assignment: CDR1 MNHEY and CDR2 SMNVEV (reference sequence).

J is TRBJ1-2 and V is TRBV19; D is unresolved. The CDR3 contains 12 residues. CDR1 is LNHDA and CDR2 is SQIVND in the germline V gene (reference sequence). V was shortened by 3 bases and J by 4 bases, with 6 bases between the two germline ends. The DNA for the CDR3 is TGTGCCAGTAGTATTAGCGGCTATGGCTACACCTTC. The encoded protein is CASSISGYGYTF.

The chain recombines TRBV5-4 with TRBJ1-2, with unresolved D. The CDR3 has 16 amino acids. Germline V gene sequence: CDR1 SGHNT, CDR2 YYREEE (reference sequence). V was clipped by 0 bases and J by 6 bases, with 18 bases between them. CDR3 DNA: TGTGCCAGCAGCTTGGGAGTAGCCGGAAGCCCAGATGGCTACACCTTC. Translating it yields CASSLGVAGSPDGYTF.

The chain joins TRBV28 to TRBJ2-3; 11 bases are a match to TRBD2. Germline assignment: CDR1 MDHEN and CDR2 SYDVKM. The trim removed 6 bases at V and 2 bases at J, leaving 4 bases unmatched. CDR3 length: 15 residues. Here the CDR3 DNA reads TGTGCCAGCAGACTAGCGGGGGTTTCCACAGATACGCAGTATTTT. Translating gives CASRLAGVSTDTQYF. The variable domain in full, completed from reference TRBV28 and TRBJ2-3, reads DVKVTQSSRYLVKRTGEKVFLECVQDMDHENMFWYRQDPGLGLRLIYFSYDVKMKEKGDIPEGYSVSREKKERFSLILESASTNQTSMYLCASRLAGVSTDTQYFGPGTRLTVL.

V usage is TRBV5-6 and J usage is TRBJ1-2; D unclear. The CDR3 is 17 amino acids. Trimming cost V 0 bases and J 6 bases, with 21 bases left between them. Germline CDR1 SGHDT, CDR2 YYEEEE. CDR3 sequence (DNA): TGTGCCAGCAGCTTGGCCAATGGTAGCCACTGGCCCGATGGCTACACCTTC. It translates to CASSLANGSHWPDGYTF.

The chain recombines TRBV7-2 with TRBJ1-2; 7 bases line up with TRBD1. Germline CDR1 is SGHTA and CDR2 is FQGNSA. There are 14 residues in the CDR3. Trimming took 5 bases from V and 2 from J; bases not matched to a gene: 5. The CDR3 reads CASSPGTANYGYTF. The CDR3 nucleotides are TGTGCCAGCAGCCCGGGGACAGCGAACTATGGCTACACCTTC.

The chain's CDR3 is CASSVDGYNEQFF. The DNA for the CDR3 is TGTGCCAGCAGCGTAGACGGCTACAATGAGCAGTTCTTC. V is TRBV9 and J is TRBJ2-1; D gene uncertain. The V and J ends lost 0 bases and 3 bases respectively, with 4 bases between them. Germline CDR1 SGDLS, CDR2 YYNGEE. The CDR3 runs 13 residues.

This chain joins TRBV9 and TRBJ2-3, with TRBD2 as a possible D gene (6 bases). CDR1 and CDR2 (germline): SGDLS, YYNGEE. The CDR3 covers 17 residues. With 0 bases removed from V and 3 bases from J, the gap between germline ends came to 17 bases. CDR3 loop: CASSVGAGRWVTDTQYF. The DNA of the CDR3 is TGTGCCAGCAGCGTAGGTGCGGGGAGGTGGGTGACAGATACGCAGTATTTT. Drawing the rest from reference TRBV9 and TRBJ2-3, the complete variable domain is DSGVTQTPKHLITATGQRVTLRCSPRSGDLSVYWYQQSLDQGLQFLIQYYNGEERAKGNILERFSAQQFPDLHSELNLSSLELGDSALYFCASSVGAGRWVTDTQYFGPGTRLTVL.

The CDR3 reads CASSFWSSDRVYGVYGYTF. The CDR3 bases are TGTGCCAGCAGCTTTTGGTCCTCGGACAGGGTTTATGGGGTCTATGGCTACACCTTC. The rearrangement links TRBV7-2 to TRBJ1-2; 8 positions match TRBD1. In germline, CDR1 is SGHTA, CDR2 FQGNSA. The CDR3 totals 19 residues. V lost 3 bases, J lost 4 bases, and 19 bases stayed unmatched. Drawing the rest from reference TRBV7-2 and TRBJ1-2, the complete variable domain is GAGVSQSPSNKVTEKGKDVELRCDPISGHTALYWYRQSLGQGLEFLIYFQGNSAPDKSGLPSDRFSAERTGGSVSTLTIQRTQQEDSAVYLCASSFWSSDRVYGVYGYTFGSGTRLTVV.

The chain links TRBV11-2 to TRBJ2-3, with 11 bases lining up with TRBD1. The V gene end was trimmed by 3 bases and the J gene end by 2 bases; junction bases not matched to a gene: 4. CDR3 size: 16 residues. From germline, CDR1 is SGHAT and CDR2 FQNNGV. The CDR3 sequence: CASSFGQGAFTDTQYF. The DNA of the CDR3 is TGTGCCAGCAGCTTCGGACAGGGGGCTTTCACAGATACGCAGTATTTT.

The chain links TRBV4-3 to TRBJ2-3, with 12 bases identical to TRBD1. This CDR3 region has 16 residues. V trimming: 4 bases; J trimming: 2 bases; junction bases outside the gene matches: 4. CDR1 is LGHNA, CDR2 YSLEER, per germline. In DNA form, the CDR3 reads TGCGCCAGCAGCCCCGGGACAGGGGGCCACACAGATACGCAGTATTTT. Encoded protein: CASSPGTGGHTDTQYF.